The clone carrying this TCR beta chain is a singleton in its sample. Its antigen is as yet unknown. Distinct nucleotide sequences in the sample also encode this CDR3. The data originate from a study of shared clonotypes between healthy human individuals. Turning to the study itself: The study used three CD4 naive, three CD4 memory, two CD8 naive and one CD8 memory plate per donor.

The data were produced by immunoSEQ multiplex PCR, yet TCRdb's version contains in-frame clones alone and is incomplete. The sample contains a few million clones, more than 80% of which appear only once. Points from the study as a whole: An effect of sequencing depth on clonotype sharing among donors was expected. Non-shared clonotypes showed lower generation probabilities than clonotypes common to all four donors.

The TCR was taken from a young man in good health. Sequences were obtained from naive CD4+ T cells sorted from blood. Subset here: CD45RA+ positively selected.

The DNA for the CDR3 is TGTGCCAGCTCACCCGACAGCAGCGAGCAGTACTTC. Amino acids: CASSPDSSEQYF. This sequence joins TRBV18 and TRBJ2-7; weak D call: TRBD1 (5 bases). V lost 3 bases, J lost 6 bases, and 9 bases lay in between. In germline, CDR1 is KGHSH, CDR2 LQKENI. The CDR3 covers 12 residues.